This is a list of T cell receptor beta chains from one sample in a study of cytomegalovirus exposure and HLA in healthy donors. Here immunoSEQ multiplex PCR was the method, and the copy in TCRdb shows in-frame clones only, minus some. The data contain 150,000 to 200,000 clones, roughly 79% of them singletons. Sequencing used PBMCs. The receptor source for this set is a woman in her thirties or forties in good health and CMV-seronegative. CDR3s include the opening cysteine and the closing phenylalanine or tryptophan.

TRBV13 | CASSRTGYQETQYF
TRBV6-1 | CASSPGGADTEAFF
TRBV28 | CASSFASGTGNEQFF
TRBV30 | CAWRGPEKLFF
TRBV6-5 | CASSYSIRSVTEAFF
TRBV5-1 | CASSGTTLETQYF
TRBV19 | CASTPPDRPNQPQHF
TRBV4-2 | CASSQDPFEGGLAF
TRBV5-6 | CASSFGLAGNEQFF
TRBV7-9 | CASSPGDRGSFDEQYF
TRBV6-1 | CASSESGDSGNTIYF
TRBV2 | CASPGQGAGEQYF
TRBV2 | CASLTGQQGTEAFF
TRBV6-5 | CASSYGQGVNTEAFF
TRBV13 | CASSSKDRAEGLYGYTF
TRBV4-1 | CASSQDHGEFYNEQFF
TRBV7-8 | CASRHTGNTEAFF
TRBV29-1 | CSVQGLAGETQYF
TRBV7-9 | CASSLIWGREQFF
TRBV6-5 | CASSYSGTSASYEQYF
TRBV19 | CASSTSGGYEQYF
TRBV29-1 | CSAADRVGAGELFF
TRBV6-1 | CATLDTLPYEQYF
TRBV6-5 | CASSYRDRGDYEQYF
TRBV9 | CASSGGLAGAEQYF
TRBV7-3 | CASSFVRGYNEQFF
TRBV7-9 | CASSLGTPIVGYTF
TRBV5-1 | CASSLGQGQETQYF
TRBV6-1 | CASSEALPNPFTFREQYF
TRBV7-3 | CASSLIGNRGGELFF
TRBV9 | CASSVGGAGIDTQYF
TRBV5-1 | CASSLGRDTDTQYF
TRBV5-1 | CASSSTGGVGTDTQYF
TRBV19 | CASSAQGAAETQYF
TRBV11-3 | CASSLGLAGSEQFF
TRBV7-6 | CASSLDRGSYEQYF
TRBV6-6 | CATLGTSGTETQYF
TRBV4-2 | CASSQVLQLAVNNEQFF
TRBV7-8 | CASSLEGVQPQHF
TRBV18 | CASSPEGSAANYGYTF
TRBV5-1 | CASSLVEGQETQYF
TRBV27 | CASSSQGFLNTEAFF
TRBV11-3 | CASSLDLPTGELFF
TRBV6-1 | CASRTTVGYTF
TRBV5-4 | CASSSSPGQGRPGELFF
TRBV5-1 | CASSLASGGSADTQYF
TRBV19 | CASSIGQRNTDTQYF
TRBV6-1 | CATTLASGPSYEQYF
TRBV6-1 | CATPRGDRGGELFF
TRBV5-4 | CASSLVTTTDTQYF
TRBV4-2 | CASSPTSALPYEQYF
TRBV30 | CAWNPGWGDGDTGELFF
TRBV5-4 | CASSFDRVALTDEQYF
TRBV5-6 | CASSLVSADTGELFF
TRBV5-6 | CASSSGDLGNQPQHF
TRBV4-1 | CASSQEFGGQGRNEQFF
TRBV10-3 | CAISGGTGESEQYF
TRBV5-1 | CASSLQAGEGPTQYF
TRBV7-9 | CASSLGAGGADTQYF